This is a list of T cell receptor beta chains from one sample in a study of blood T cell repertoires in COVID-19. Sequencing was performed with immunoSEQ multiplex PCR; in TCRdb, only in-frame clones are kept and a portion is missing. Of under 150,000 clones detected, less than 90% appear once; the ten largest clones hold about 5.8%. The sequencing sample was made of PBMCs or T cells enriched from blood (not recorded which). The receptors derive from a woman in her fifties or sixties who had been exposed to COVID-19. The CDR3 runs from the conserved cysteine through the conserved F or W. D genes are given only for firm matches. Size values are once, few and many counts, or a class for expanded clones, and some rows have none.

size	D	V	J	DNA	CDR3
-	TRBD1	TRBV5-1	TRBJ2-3	TGCGCCAGCAGCTTGTTGGGGACAGGTCCGGCAGATACGCAGTATTTT	CASSLLGTGPADTQYF
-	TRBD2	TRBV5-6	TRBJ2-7	TGTGCCAGCAGCTTGGCTGGACTAGCGGGTTCCTACGAGCAGTACTTC	CASSLAGLAGSYEQYF
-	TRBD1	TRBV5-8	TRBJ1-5	TGTGCCAGCGGGCCGGGAAGCGGACAGGGTGGGCCCCAGCATTTT	CASGPGSGQGGPQHF
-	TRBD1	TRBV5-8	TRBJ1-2	TGTGCCAGCAGCTTGGGGGACAGGGTCTATGGCTACACCTTC	CASSLGDRVYGYTF
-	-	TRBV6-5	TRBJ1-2	TGTGCCAGCAGCTCCAGTAACAGGGCTAACTATGGCTACACCTTC	CASSSSNRANYGYTF
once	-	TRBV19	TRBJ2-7	TGTGCCAGTAGTACCACCGGGACAACCTACGAGCAGTACTTC	CASSTTGTTYEQYF
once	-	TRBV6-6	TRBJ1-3	TGTGCCAGCAGTGCAGGGCCTGGAAACACCATATATTTT	CASSAGPGNTIYF
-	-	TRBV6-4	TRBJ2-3	TGTGCCAGCAGTGACACTATGACAGGCAGCACAGATACGCAGTATTTT	CASSDTMTGSTDTQYF
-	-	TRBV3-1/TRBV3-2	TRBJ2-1	TGTGCCAGCAGCCCCGGAGTAGCTGGGTACAATGAGCAGTTCTTC	CASSPGVAGYNEQFF
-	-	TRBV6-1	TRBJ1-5	TGTGCCAGCAGTGAAATGTCGGGGTTTTTAAGCAATCAGCCCCAGCATTTT	CASSEMSGFLSNQPQHF
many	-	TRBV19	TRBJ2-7	TGTGCCAGTGGGAGCCTAGCTGAGCAGTACTTC	CASGSLAEQYF
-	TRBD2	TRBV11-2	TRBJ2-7	TGTGCCAGCAGCCCTGGGGGGGGACCCTCCTACGAGCAGTACTTC	CASSPGGGPSYEQYF
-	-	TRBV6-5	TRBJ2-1	TGTGCCAGCAGTCGGGACTTAGGTCCGCTTGGGCAGTTCTTC	CASSRDLGPLGQFF